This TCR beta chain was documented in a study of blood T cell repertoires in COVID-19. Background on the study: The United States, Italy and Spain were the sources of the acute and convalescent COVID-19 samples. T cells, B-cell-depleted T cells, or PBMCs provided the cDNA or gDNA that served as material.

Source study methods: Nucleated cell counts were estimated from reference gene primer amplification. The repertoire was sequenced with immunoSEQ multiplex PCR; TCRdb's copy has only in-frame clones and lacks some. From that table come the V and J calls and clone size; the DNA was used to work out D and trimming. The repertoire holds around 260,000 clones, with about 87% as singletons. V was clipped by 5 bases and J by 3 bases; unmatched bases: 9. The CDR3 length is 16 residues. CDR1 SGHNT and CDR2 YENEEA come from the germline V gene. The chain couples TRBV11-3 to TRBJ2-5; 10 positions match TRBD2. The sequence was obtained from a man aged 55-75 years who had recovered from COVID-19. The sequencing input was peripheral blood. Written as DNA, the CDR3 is TGTGCCAGCAGCGCCGGGGTTGGACTAGCGGAAGAGACCCAGTACTTC. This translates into CASSAGVGLAEETQYF.